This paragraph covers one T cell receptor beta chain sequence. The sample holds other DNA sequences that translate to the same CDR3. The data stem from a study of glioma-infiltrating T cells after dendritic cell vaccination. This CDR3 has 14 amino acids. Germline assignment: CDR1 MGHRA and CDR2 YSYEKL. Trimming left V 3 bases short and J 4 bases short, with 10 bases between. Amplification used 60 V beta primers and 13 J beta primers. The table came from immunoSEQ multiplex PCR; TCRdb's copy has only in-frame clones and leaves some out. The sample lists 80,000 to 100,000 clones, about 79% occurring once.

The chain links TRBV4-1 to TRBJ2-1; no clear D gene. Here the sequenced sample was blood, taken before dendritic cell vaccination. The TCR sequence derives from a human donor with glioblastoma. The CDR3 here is CASSQPTAYNEQFF. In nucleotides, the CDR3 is TGCGCCAGCAGCCAGCCTACAGCTTACAATGAGCAGTTCTTC.